This section outlines one T cell receptor beta chain sequence together with its context. Its target antigen remains unknown. No much larger clone is present one base from it, and per-base qualities are unavailable. This entry comes from a study of cytomegalovirus exposure and HLA in healthy donors (dated by TCRdb to the late 2010s). In terms of the full investigation: According to a later analysis, one platform produced both the 110 or so validation repertoires and the roughly 640 repertoires of the first cohort. The study aimed to test whether signatures of past pathogen exposure could be identified by cataloging public T cell receptors. A separate validation cohort of about 110 different subjects was used in addition to the 666-subject first cohort. To predict cytomegalovirus infection status, the study brought together high-throughput TCR immunosequencing, statistical association of individual TCRs with disease status, and machine learning. The full study reports these points: A few of the identified cytomegalovirus-associated TCR beta chains were confirmed in vitro to be specific for cytomegalovirus antigens. A later analysis had no HLA typing for the validation cohort, so co-occurrence there was scored across all 110 or so repertoires. Most TCR sequences were seen in very few donors, while some public TCRs were found in many individuals. The classifier was reported to diagnose cytomegalovirus status with high specificity and sensitivity in both the original cohort and the validation cohort. A total of around 150 TCR beta chains were listed by the study as associated with cytomegalovirus. It was suggested by the authors that the approach could potentially be generalized to other disease states and immunological phenotypes. Subsequent analysis determined that TCRs grouped into clusters in the first cohort also showed a tendency toward co-occurrence across the 130 or so validation repertoires, and approximately 94% of cluster scores exceeded 0.

Donors formed part of the validation cohort, which comprised some 120 subjects and was distinct from the first cohort of several hundred subjects. The germline V gene sets CDR1 to KGHSH and CDR2 to LQKENI. The CDR3 goes from the cysteine to the phenylalanine over 16 residues. Solely the CDR3 DNA is kept, with 48 bases framed from the first base. Ends trimmed: V by 6 bases, J by 0 bases; bases unmatched to a gene: 5. Library construction relied on the immunoSEQ multiplex PCR assay. As for the original processing: A statistical classification framework was developed to diagnose cytomegalovirus status using the catalog of TCR beta chain sequences. TCRdb's version of the immuneACCESS table is confined to in-frame rearrangements and falls short of the full clone set. An unresolved V gene accounts for under half of the shortfall where checked; the remainder is of unknown origin. That table gives V, J and clone size, and the DNA gave D and trimming. In this sample the table shows about 330,000 clones, more than 80% of which occur a single time. The ten largest clones capture over 0.8% of the sample.

The sequence came from a woman aged 18 to 35 in good health and CMV-seronegative. Here the chain combines TRBV18 and TRBJ1-2, with 12 bases aligning to TRBD1. The material sequenced was PBMCs. The CDR3 amino acid sequence is: CASSPGTGGTNYGYTF. DNA sequence: TGTGCCAGCTCCCCAGGGACAGGGGGCACTAACTATGGCTACACCTTC.